Shown below are 9 T cell receptor beta chains from a single sample sequenced in a study of blood T cell repertoires in COVID-19. Clones were read by immunoSEQ multiplex PCR, and TCRdb kept only the in-frame ones, dropping some. The data show a few hundred thousand clones, roughly 84% seen once. Source material: peripheral blood. Receptors were obtained from a man in his forties or fifties who had recovered from COVID-19.

The V call is TRBV11-2, the J call TRBJ2-7, with 8 nucleotides matching TRBD1. Germline V gives CDR1 SGHAT, CDR2 FQNNGV. V was clipped by 1 base and J by 6 bases; unmatched bases: 2. The CDR3 has 13 amino acids. The CDR3 spells CASSLGTGSEQYF. CDR3 sequence (DNA): TGTGCCAGCAGCTTAGGGACAGGGAGCGAGCAGTACTTC.

CDR3 in DNA: TGTGCCAGCAGCGTAGCTGGGCAGGGGGCCAACGAGCAGTACTTC. Its protein product is CASSVAGQGANEQYF. The genes are TRBV9 and TRBJ2-7, with 8 positions matching TRBD1. This CDR3 spans 15 amino acids. The V gene end was trimmed by 0 bases and the J gene end by 5 bases; junction bases not matched to a gene: 7. Germline CDR1 SGDLS, CDR2 YYNGEE.

This clone has just one count. This sequence joins TRBV27 and TRBJ1-2, with a tentative D call TRBD1 (6 bases). Germline CDR1 is MNHEY and CDR2 is SMNVEV (reference sequence). The length of the CDR3 is 15 residues. V was pared by 5 bases and J by 3 bases, with 16 bases between. The CDR3: CASSASYRDYYGYTF. CDR3 nucleotide sequence: TGTGCCAGCAGTGCTAGTTACAGGGATTACTATGGCTACACCTTC.

This rearrangement joins TRBV30 to TRBJ1-2; D remains unclear. The CDR3 loop spans 14 amino acids. Per the germline V gene, CDR1 is GTSNPN and CDR2 is SVGIG (reference sequence). Trimming cost V 1 base and J 0 bases, with 9 bases left between them. The CDR3 DNA sequence: TGTGCCTGGAGTGGAGGCTTGGCTAACTATGGCTACACCTTC. This sequence encodes CAWSGGLANYGYTF.

The chain uses TRBV2 and TRBJ1-1; D possibly corresponds to TRBD1 (5 bases). CDR3 length equals 15 residues. Trimming shortened V by 11 bases and J by 0 bases, and 19 bases separated the two germline ends. Germline loops: CDR1 SNHLY, CDR2 FYNNEI. CDR3 in DNA: TGTGCCTCCAAAAGAGACAGAACCATGAACACTGAAGCTTTCTTT. This translates into CASKRDRTMNTEAFF.

This chain joins TRBV5-1 and TRBJ2-7, with D unclear. The CDR3 is 13 amino acids. V lost 4 bases and J 3 bases, leaving 11 bases between the germline ends. Germline V gene lookup returns CDR1 SGHRS and CDR2 YFSETQ. The CDR3, as DNA: TGCGCCAGCAGCGTACAGCCGGACTACGAGCAGTACTTC. It is translated as CASSVQPDYEQYF.

Concerning this clone itself: In the same sample, other DNA sequences code for this CDR3. The chain is built from TRBV19 and TRBJ2-3; D is possibly TRBD2 (6 bases). The CDR3 length is 13 residues. V lost 3 bases and J 4 bases, leaving 8 bases between the germline ends. Per germline, CDR1 LNHDA and CDR2 SQIVND (reference sequence). The CDR3, as DNA: TGTGCCAGTAGTATCGGCGGGGCAGATACGCAGTATTTT. Amino acid sequence: CASSIGGADTQYF.

The chain employs TRBV9 and TRBJ2-2, with 8 positions matching TRBD1. This CDR3 region has 16 residues. V dropped 0 bases and J dropped 5; count of bases not matched to a gene: 6. Germline loops: CDR1 SGDLS, CDR2 YYNGEE. In DNA, the CDR3 is TGTGCCAGCAGCGTAGAACGTGGGACAGGAACCGGGGAGCTGTTTTTT. This sequence encodes CASSVERGTGTGELFF.

This rearrangement joins TRBV30 to TRBJ2-5, with D possibly matching TRBD2 (6 bases). V lost 2 bases and J 1 base, leaving 11 bases between the germline ends. CDR3 size: 14 residues. The germline V gene encodes CDR1 GTSNPN and CDR2 SVGIG (reference sequence). The CDR3 reads CAWSLADFQETQYF. DNA of the CDR3: TGTGCCTGGAGTTTAGCGGACTTCCAAGAGACCCAGTACTTC.